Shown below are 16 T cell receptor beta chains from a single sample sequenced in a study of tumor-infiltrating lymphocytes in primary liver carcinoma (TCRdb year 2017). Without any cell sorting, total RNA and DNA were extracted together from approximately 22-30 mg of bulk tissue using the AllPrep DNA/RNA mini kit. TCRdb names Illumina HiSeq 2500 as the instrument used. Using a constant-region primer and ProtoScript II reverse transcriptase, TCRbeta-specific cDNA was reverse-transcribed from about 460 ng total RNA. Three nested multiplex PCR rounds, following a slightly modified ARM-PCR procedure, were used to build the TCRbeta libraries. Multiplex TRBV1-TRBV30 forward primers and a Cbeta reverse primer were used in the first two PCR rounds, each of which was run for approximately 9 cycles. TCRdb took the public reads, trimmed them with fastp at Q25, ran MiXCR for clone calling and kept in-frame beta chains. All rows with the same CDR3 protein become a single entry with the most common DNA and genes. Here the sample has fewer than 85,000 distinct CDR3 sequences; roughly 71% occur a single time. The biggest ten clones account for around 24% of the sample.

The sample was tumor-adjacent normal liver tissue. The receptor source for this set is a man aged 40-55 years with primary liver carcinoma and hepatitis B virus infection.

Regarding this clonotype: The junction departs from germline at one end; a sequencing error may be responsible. The CDR3 here is CPSSLSSGGYNEQFF. The CDR3, as DNA: TGTCCCAGTAGCTTAAGTAGTGGGGGGTACAATGAGCAGTTCTTC. This chain connects TRBV11-2 to TRBJ2-1; possibly TRBD2 for D (6 bases). The CDR3 consists of 15 residues. Germline V gene data show CDR1 as SGHAT and CDR2 as FQNNGV.

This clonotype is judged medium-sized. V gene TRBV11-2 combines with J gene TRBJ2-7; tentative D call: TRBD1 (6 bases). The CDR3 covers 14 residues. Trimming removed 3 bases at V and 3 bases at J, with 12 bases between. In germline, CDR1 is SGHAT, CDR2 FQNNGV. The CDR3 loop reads CASSFGGRGYEQYF. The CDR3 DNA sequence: TGTGCCAGCAGCTTTGGTGGCAGGGGCTACGAGCAGTACTTC.

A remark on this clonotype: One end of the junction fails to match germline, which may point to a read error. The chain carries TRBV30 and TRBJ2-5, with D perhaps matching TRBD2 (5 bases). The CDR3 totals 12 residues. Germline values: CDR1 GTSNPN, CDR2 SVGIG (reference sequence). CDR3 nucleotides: TGTGTCTGGAGTGGGAGCCTAGAGACCCAGTACTTC. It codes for CVWSGSLETQYF.

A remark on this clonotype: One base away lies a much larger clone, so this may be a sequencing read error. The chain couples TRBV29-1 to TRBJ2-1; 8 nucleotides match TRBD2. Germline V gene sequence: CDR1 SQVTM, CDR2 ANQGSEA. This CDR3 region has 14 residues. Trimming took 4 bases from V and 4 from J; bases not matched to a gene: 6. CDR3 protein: CSVAVTSGYNEQFF. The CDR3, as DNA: TGCAGCGTTGCCGTAACTAGCGGTTACAATGAGCAGTTCTTC.

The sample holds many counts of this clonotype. The CDR3 DNA follows: TGTGCCAGCAGCTTAGGGGGGGAAACCTACGAGCAGTACTTC. Translated, it gives CASSLGGETYEQYF. The chain uses TRBV7-9 and TRBJ2-7; D is perhaps TRBD2 (6 bases). The germline gives CDR1 SEHNR, CDR2 FQNEAQ (reference sequence). Trimming left V 1 base short and J 2 bases short, with 9 bases between. This CDR3 region has 14 residues.

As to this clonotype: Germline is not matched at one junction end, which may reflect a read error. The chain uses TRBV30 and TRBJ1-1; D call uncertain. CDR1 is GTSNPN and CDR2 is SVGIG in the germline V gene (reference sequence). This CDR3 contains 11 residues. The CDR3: CVWAKRVEAFF. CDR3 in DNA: TGTGTCTGGGCTAAAAGGGTTGAAGCTTTCTTT.

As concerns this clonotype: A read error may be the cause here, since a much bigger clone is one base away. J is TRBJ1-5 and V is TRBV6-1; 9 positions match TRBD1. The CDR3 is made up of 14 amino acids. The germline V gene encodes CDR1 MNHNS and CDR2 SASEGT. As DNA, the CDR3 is TGTGTCAGCAGTCTACAGGGGGCCACTCAGCCCCAGCATTTT. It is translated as CVSSLQGATQPQHF.

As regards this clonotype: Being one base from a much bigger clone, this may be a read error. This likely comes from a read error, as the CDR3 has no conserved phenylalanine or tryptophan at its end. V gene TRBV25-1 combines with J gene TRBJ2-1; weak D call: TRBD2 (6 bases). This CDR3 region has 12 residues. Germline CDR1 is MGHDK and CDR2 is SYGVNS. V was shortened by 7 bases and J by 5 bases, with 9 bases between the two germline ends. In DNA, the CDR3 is TGTGCCAGCACGGGGGTGCACAATGAGCAGTTCTCC. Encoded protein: CASTGVHNEQFS.

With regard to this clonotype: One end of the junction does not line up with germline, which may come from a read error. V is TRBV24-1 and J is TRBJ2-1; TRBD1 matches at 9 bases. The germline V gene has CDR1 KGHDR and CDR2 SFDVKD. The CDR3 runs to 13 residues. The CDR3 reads CATTKTGGDERFF. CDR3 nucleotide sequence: TGTGCCACCACCAAGACAGGGGGGGATGAGCGGTTCTTC.

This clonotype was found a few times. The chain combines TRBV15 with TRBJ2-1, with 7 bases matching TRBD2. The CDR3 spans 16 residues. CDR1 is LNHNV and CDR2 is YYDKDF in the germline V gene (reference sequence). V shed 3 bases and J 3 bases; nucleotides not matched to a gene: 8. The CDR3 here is CATSSISGRNYNEQFF. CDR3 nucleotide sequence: TGTGCCACCAGCAGCATTAGCGGGCGTAACTACAATGAGCAGTTCTTC.

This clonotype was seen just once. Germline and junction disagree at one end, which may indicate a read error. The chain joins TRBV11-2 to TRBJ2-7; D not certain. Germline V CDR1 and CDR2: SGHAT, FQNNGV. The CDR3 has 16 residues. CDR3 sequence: CDSSLGMALKPYEQYF. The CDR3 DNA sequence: TGTGACAGCAGCTTAGGGATGGCACTAAAACCCTACGAGCAGTACTTC.

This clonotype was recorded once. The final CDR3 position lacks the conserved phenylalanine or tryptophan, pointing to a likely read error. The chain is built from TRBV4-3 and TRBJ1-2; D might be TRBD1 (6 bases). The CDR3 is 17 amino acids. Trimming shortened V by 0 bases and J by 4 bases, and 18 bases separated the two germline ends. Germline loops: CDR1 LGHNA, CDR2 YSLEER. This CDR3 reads CASSQDGVGDKPYGYTY. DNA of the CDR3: TGCGCCAGCAGCCAAGACGGGGTGGGGGACAAGCCCTATGGCTACACCTAC.

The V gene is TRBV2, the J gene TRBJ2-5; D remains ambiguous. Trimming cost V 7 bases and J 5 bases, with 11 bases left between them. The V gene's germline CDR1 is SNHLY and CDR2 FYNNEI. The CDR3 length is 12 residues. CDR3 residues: CASTGRKETQYF. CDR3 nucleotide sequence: TGTGCCAGCACTGGACGTAAGGAGACCCAGTACTTC. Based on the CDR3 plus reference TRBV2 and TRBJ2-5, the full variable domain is EPEVTQTPSHQVTQMGQEVILRCVPISNHLYFYWYRQILGQKVEFLVSFYNNEISEKSEIFDDQFSVERPDGSNFTLKIRSTKLEDSAMYFCASTGRKETQYFGPGTRLLVL.

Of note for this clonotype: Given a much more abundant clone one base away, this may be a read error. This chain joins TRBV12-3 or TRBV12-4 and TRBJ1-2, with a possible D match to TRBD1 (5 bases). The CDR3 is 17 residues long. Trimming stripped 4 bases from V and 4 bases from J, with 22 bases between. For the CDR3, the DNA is TGTGCCAGCAGTTCTGGGGGACCGGAGCAGAAAGTCTATGGCTACACCTTC. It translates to CASSSGGPEQKVYGYTF.

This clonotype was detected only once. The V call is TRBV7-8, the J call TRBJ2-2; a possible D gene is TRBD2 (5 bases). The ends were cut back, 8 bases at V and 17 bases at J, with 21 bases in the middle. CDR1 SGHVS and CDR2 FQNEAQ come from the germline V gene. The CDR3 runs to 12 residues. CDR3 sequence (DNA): TGTGCCAGCGGGAACAACACCGGGGAGCAATTTTTT. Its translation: CASGNNTGEQFF.

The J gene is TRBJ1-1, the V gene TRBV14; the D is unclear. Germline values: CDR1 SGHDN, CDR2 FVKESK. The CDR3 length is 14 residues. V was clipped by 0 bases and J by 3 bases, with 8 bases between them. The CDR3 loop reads CASSQERIDTEAFF. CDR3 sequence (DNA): TGTGCCAGCAGCCAAGAGAGGATAGACACTGAAGCTTTCTTT.